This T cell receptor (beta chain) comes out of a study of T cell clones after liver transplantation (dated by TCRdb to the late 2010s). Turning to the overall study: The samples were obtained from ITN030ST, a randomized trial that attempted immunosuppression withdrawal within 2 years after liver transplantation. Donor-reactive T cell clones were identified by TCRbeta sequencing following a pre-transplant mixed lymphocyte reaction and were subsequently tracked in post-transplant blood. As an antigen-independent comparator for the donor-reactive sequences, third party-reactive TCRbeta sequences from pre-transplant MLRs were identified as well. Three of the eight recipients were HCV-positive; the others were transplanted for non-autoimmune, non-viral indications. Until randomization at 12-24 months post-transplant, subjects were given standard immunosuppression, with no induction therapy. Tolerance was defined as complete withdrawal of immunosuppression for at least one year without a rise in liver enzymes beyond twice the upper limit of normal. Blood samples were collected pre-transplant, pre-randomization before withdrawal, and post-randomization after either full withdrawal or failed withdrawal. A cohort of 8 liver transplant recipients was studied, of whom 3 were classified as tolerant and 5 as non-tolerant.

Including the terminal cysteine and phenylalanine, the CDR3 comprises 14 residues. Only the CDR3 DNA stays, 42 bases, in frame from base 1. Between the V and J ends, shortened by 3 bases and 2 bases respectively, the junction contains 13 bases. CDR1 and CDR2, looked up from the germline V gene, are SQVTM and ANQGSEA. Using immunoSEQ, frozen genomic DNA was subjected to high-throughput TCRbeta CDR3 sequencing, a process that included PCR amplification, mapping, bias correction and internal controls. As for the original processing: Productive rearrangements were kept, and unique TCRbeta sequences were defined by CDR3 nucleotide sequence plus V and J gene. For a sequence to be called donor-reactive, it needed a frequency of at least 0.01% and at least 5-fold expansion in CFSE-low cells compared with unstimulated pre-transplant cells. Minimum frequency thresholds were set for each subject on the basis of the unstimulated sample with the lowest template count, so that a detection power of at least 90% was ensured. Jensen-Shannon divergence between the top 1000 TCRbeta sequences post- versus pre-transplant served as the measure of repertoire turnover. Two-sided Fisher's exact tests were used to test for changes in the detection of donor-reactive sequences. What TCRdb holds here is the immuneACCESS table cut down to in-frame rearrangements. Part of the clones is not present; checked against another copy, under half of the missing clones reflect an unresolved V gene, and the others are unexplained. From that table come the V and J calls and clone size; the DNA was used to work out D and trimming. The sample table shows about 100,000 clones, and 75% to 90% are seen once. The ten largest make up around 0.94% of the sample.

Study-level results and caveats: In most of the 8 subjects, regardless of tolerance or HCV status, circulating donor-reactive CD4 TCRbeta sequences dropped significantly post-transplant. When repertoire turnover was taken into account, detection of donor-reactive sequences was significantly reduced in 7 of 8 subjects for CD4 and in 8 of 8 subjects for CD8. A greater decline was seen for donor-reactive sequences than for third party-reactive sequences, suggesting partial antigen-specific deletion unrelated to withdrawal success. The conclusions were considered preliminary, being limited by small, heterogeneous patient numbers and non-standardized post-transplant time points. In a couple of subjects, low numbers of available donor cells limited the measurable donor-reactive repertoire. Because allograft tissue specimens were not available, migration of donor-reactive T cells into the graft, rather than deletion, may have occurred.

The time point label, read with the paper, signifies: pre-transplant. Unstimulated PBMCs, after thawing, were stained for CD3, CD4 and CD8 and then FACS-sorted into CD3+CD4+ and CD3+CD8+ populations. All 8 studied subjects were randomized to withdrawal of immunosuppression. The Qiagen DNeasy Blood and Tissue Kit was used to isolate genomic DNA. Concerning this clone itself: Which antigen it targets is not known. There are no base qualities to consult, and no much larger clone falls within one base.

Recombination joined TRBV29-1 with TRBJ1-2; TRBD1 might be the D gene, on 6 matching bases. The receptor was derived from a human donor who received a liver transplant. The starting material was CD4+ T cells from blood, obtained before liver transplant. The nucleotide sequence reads TGCAGCGTTGATCAAACAGGGCGAAACTATGGCTACACCTTC. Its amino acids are CSVDQTGRNYGYTF.